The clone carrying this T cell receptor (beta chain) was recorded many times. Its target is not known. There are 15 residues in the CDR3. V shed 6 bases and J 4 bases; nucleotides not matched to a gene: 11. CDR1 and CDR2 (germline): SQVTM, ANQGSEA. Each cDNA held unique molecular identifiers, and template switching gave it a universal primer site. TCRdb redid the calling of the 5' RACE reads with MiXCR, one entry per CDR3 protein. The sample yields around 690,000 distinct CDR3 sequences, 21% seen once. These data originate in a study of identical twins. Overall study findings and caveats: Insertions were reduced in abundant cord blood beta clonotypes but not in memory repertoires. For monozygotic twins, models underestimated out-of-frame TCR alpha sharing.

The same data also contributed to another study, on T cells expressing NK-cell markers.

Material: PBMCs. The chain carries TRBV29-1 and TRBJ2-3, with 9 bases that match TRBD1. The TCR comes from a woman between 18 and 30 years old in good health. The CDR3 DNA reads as TGCAGCGTAGCATATACTACAGGGGGCGCAGATACGCAGTATTTT. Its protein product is CSVAYTTGGADTQYF.